This T cell receptor beta chain derives from a study of blood T cell repertoires in COVID-19. The overall study: The United States, Italy and Spain were the sources of the acute and convalescent COVID-19 samples. Sources were T cells, B-cell-depleted T cells, or PBMCs; the material itself was cDNA or gDNA.

The ends lost 3 bases at V and 8 bases at J; junction bases unmatched: 15. The CDR3 sequence is 17 residues long. CDR1 is MGHRA and CDR2 is YSYEKL in the germline V gene. Seattle cases were enrolled at active infection and followed longitudinally. In the source study's methods: By means of reference gene primer amplification, nucleated cell counts were estimated. The table came from immunoSEQ multiplex PCR; TCRdb's copy has only in-frame clones and leaves some out. The DNA gave D and trimming, while V, J and clone size come from that table. The repertoire includes fewer than 30,000 clones, 75% to 90% of them detected once, and around 28% sits in the top ten.

The origin of this receptor is a woman of 80 years or more with COVID-19, enrolled during active disease. The sample consisted of peripheral blood. The rearrangement joins TRBV4-1 to TRBJ1-4, with TRBD1 matching over 7 bases. The CDR3 sequence: CASSQFLHRGLKEKLFF. The CDR3 DNA reads as TGCGCCAGCAGCCAGTTTTTACACAGGGGCCTAAAAGAAAAACTGTTTTTT.